This TCR beta chain comes out of a study of T cell changes during pregnancy in multiple sclerosis. Only in-frame clones appear in the TCRdb table, and some are missing; sequencing was by immunoSEQ multiplex PCR. This table has about 73,000 clones, around 92% appearing once. The CDR3 has 18 amino acids. The J segment lost 1 base and the V segment lost 1 base, leaving 9 bases of the junction unmatched. Germline CDR1 LGHNA, CDR2 YNFKEQ. The TCR comes from a female donor in good health, enrolled as a control in a pregnancy study. The material sequenced was peripheral blood, taken in the third trimester of pregnancy. The chain carries TRBV4-2 and TRBJ2-5; TRBD2 aligns across 10 bases. The CDR3 here is CASSQALRSGGAQETQYF. CDR3 in DNA: TGTGCCAGCAGCCAAGCTCTGAGGAGCGGGGGGGCCCAAGAGACCCAGTACTTC.